Shown below are 24 T cell receptor beta chains from a single sample sequenced in a study of CD8+ T cells in alopecia areata. Indicated treatment: oral pan-JAK inhibitor, 5-10 mg twice daily. The sequencing template was cDNA reverse transcribed from extracted RNA. The assay was immunoSEQ multiplex PCR, and TCRdb's table has in-frame clones only and misses some. This table holds roughly 120,000 clones, about 61% found once. Sequencing used CD8+ T cells sorted from blood, obtained at week 4, from a patient treated with tofacitinib. These receptors came from a human donor with alopecia areata.

The gene calls are TRBV19 and TRBJ2-7, with 7 bases identical to TRBD1. J gave up 5 bases and V 1 base, and 2 bases lay outside the gene matches. Germline CDR1 reads LNHDA; CDR2 reads SQIVND (reference sequence). The CDR3 loop spans 13 amino acids. CDR3 bases: TGTGCCAGTAGTATAGCAGGGGGTGACGAGCAGTACTTC. Residues: CASSIAGGDEQYF. The full variable domain, completed using reference TRBV19 and TRBJ2-7, is DGGITQSPKYLFRKEGQNVTLSCEQNLNHDAMYWYRQDPGQGLRLIYYSQIVNDFQKGDIAEGYSVSREKKESFPLTVTSAQKNPTAFYLCASSIAGGDEQYFGPGTRLTVT.

This chain links TRBV29-1 with TRBJ2-3, with a weak D call TRBD1 (5 bases). The CDR3 consists of 13 residues. V was cut by 3 bases and J by 4 bases, with 11 bases left in between. CDR1 and CDR2 (germline): SQVTM, ANQGSEA. As DNA, the CDR3 is TGCAGCGTTGATGGGGAAGGGGCAGATACGCAGTATTTT. Its protein is CSVDGEGADTQYF.

The rearrangement links TRBV27 to TRBJ2-7, with D perhaps given as TRBD1 or TRBD2 (5 bases each). The CDR3 runs 15 residues. Germline CDR1 and CDR2: MNHEY and SMNVEV (reference sequence). V lost 5 bases to trimming and J lost 4 bases, with 18 bases between them. CDR3: CASSPLRDEGYEQYF. The CDR3 DNA is TGTGCCAGCAGTCCGCTTCGTGATGAGGGGTACGAGCAGTACTTC.

The chain employs TRBV18 and TRBJ1-1, with 8 nucleotides matching TRBD1. Looked up from germline, CDR1 is KGHSH and CDR2 is LQKENI. The CDR3 extends over 14 amino acids. V trimming: 0 bases; J trimming: 8 bases; junction bases outside the gene matches: 5. This CDR3 reads CASSPPTGEGEAFF. Written as DNA, the CDR3 is TGTGCCAGCTCACCACCGACAGGGGAGGGCGAAGCTTTCTTT.

The chain joins TRBV27 to TRBJ2-7, with TRBD1 identical over 11 bases. The V gene end was trimmed by 3 bases and the J gene end by 7 bases; junction bases not matched to a gene: 5. The germline CDR1 and CDR2 sequences are MNHEY and SMNVEV (reference sequence). The CDR3 spans 14 residues. Here the CDR3 DNA reads TGTGCCAGCAGTTTGGGGACAGGGGGTTTGGAGCAGTACTTC. Translated, it gives CASSLGTGGLEQYF.

This chain connects TRBV12-5 to TRBJ1-2; D gene unclear. The CDR3 loop spans 16 amino acids. V was clipped by 3 bases and J by 0 bases, with 14 bases between them. The V gene's germline CDR1 is LGHNT and CDR2 FRNRAP. The CDR3 nucleotides are TGTGCTAGTGGTTTCCCGCCTCATACAGCTAACTATGGCTACACCTTC. Translation: CASGFPPHTANYGYTF. The full variable domain, in which reference TRBV12-5 and TRBJ1-2 provide the parts outside the CDR3, is DARVTQTPRHKVTEMGQEVTMRCQPILGHNTVFWYRQTMMQGLELLAYFRNRAPLDDSGMPKDRFSAEMPDATLATLKIQPSEPRDSAVYFCASGFPPHTANYGYTFGSGTRLTVV.

Remarks on this clone: Compared with germline, one end of the junction differs, possibly owing to a read error. The chain couples TRBV10-3 to TRBJ1-1; D is unclear. CDR1 is ENHRY, CDR2 SYGVKD, per germline. This CDR3 spans 15 amino acids. Here the CDR3 DNA reads TGTGCCAGCAGTGAAGATATAAGCGGGAACACTGAAGCTTTCTTT. Residues: CASSEDISGNTEAFF.

The chain joins TRBV30 to TRBJ2-5, with TRBD2 as a possible D gene (5 bases). Between the trimmed V and J ends, which lost 3 bases and 5 bases, there was a span of 13 bases. This CDR3 has 13 residues. Germline CDR1 GTSNPN, CDR2 SVGIG (reference sequence). The CDR3 DNA follows: TGTGCCTGGAGGTCGCGAGGGTCGGAGACCCAGTACTTC. This sequence encodes CAWRSRGSETQYF.

The chain links TRBV19 to TRBJ1-5; D is uncertain. There are 15 residues in the CDR3. The ends were cut back, 6 bases at V and 1 base at J, with 13 bases in the middle. Germline lookup yields CDR1 LNHDA and CDR2 SQIVND (reference sequence). In DNA, the CDR3 is TGTGCCAGTAGAGACGCGCCGATAAGCAATCAGCCCCAGCATTTT. Encoded protein: CASRDAPISNQPQHF.

The rearrangement uses TRBV11-2 and TRBJ2-7; 8 nucleotides line up with TRBD2. Trimming took 5 bases from V and 5 from J; bases not matched to a gene: 11. Germline V gene sequence: CDR1 SGHAT, CDR2 FQNNGV. The CDR3 is 15 amino acids. DNA of the CDR3: TGTGCCAGCAGCGTCGAGGCGGGGGGTAGCCACGAGCAGTACTTC. Translation gives CASSVEAGGSHEQYF.

The V and J genes are TRBV7-6 and TRBJ2-1; D gene ambiguous. The CDR3 has 13 residues. Trimming shortened V by 4 bases and J by 4 bases, and 8 bases separated the two germline ends. Germline CDR1 is SGHVS and CDR2 is FNYEAQ. This CDR3 is CASSSLLYNEQFF. CDR3 bases: TGTGCCAGCAGCTCTCTCCTATACAATGAGCAGTTCTTC.

This clone came up a few times. The chain links TRBV29-1 to TRBJ2-3; maybe TRBD1 (6 bases). Looked up from germline, CDR1 is SQVTM and CDR2 is ANQGSEA. The CDR3 covers 14 residues. V was clipped by 6 bases and J by 1 base, with 14 bases between them. CDR3 loop: CSVDGQFGTDTQYF. The CDR3 coding sequence is TGCAGCGTGGACGGACAGTTTGGCACAGATACGCAGTATTTT.

The chain uses TRBV7-2 and TRBJ1-2; D remains unclear. CDR3 size: 14 residues. CDR1 and CDR2 (germline): SGHTA, FQGNSA. V was clipped by 5 bases and J by 0 bases, with 10 bases between them. In nucleotides, the CDR3 is TGTGCCAGCAGCCTCGCGAATACTAACTATGGCTACACCTTC. Translation gives CASSLANTNYGYTF.

As to this clone: The sample contains more than one DNA sequence encoding this CDR3. The V call is TRBV29-1, the J call TRBJ2-1, with D hard to call. CDR3 length: 11 amino acids. The V end lost 4 bases, the J end lost 4 bases, and 5 bases lay between the germline ends. CDR1 and CDR2 (germline): SQVTM, ANQGSEA. CDR3 bases: TGCAGCGTTGTAGGGTACAATGAGCAGTTCTTC. This sequence encodes CSVVGYNEQFF.

V usage is TRBV29-1 and J usage is TRBJ2-1; D is uncertain. Germline CDR1 SQVTM, CDR2 ANQGSEA. The CDR3 runs 14 residues. The V and J ends lost 0 bases and 2 bases respectively, with 8 bases between them. The CDR3 region has the DNA TGCAGCGTTGAAGAAGAGTTAACCTACAATGAGCAGTTCTTC. This codes for CSVEEELTYNEQFF.

V is TRBV5-7 and J is TRBJ2-2; D remains ambiguous. TRBV5-7 has ORF status, its function being uncertain. The CDR3 loop spans 16 amino acids. V was cut by 0 bases and J by 4 bases, with 13 bases left in between. CDR3 amino acids: CASSLDQCLCTGELFF. The CDR3 DNA follows: TGTGCCAGCAGCTTGGACCAGTGCCTGTGCACCGGGGAGCTGTTTTTT.

This clone was detected only once. The chain is built from TRBV29-1 and TRBJ2-6; D unresolved. The germline V and J ends were trimmed by 4 bases and 2 bases, with 6 bases remaining between them. Germline lookup yields CDR1 SQVTM and CDR2 ANQGSEA. This CDR3 contains 13 residues. The CDR3 nucleotides read TGCAGCGTTGTATGGGCTGGGGCCAACGTCCTGACTTTC. Translating it yields CSVVWAGANVLTF.

The V gene is TRBV30, the J gene TRBJ1-1; D is unclear. Germline lookup yields CDR1 GTSNPN and CDR2 SVGIG (reference sequence). Trimming removed 1 base from V and 0 bases from J, with 6 bases in between. The CDR3 consists of 13 residues. CDR3 sequence (DNA): TGTGCCTGGAGTGGATCCATGAACACTGAAGCTTTCTTT. It codes for CAWSGSMNTEAFF.

V and J are TRBV29-1 and TRBJ2-7; either TRBD1 or TRBD2 may fit D (5 bases each). Germline assignment: CDR1 SQVTM and CDR2 ANQGSEA. The V gene lost 0 bases and the J gene lost 11 bases, with 20 bases spanning the gap. The CDR3 is made up of 14 amino acids. The CDR3 loop is CSVEDHAGTPVEYF. CDR3 coding DNA: TGCAGCGTTGAAGATCATGCCGGGACGCCGGTCGAGTACTTC.

V and J are TRBV19 and TRBJ1-2; D possibly corresponds to TRBD1 (5 bases). The CDR3 is 17 amino acids. Germline assignment: CDR1 LNHDA and CDR2 SQIVND (reference sequence). CDR3 sequence: CARRGTREAAANYGYTF. CDR3 nucleotide sequence: TGTGCGAGGAGGGGAACTCGGGAAGCAGCAGCTAACTATGGCTACACCTTC.

This chain joins TRBV29-1 and TRBJ2-2, with no clear D. The CDR3 is 15 amino acids. V was clipped by 0 bases and J by 2 bases, with 10 bases between them. Germline lookup yields CDR1 SQVTM and CDR2 ANQGSEA. The CDR3 nucleotides are TGCAGCGTTGAAGACGGTTCCCTAAACACCGGGGAGCTGTTTTTT. Translating gives CSVEDGSLNTGELFF.

This chain joins TRBV11-2 and TRBJ2-5; 7 bases align to TRBD1. This CDR3 has 14 amino acids. V lost 5 bases to trimming and J lost 3 bases; unmatched junction nucleotides: 6. Looked up from germline, CDR1 is SGHAT and CDR2 is FQNNGV. The CDR3 nucleotides are TGTGCCAGCAGCCCCCCGACAGGGAAAGAGACCCAGTACTTC. This translates into CASSPPTGKETQYF.

This sequence joins TRBV7-9 and TRBJ1-1, with unresolved D. The CDR3 extends over 15 amino acids. Trimming took 6 bases from V and 1 from J, leaving 15 bases between them. Germline V gene lookup returns CDR1 SEHNR and CDR2 FQNEAQ (reference sequence). CDR3 bases: TGTGCCAGCAGTAAAGCCAGGAAGACGAACACTGAAGCTTTCTTT. Amino acid sequence: CASSKARKTNTEAFF.

J is TRBJ1-2 and V is TRBV5-6; 11 bases fit TRBD1. The V and J ends lost 3 bases and 4 bases, in that order; junction bases with no gene match: 2. This CDR3 has 14 residues. Germline V gene sequence: CDR1 SGHDT, CDR2 YYEEEE. For the CDR3, the DNA is TGTGCCAGCAGCTACGGGACAGGGGGCTATGGCTACACCTTC. Translating gives CASSYGTGGYGYTF.